This entry describes one T cell receptor (beta chain). Its antigen remains unidentified. The data derive from a study of T cell repertoires in cytomegalovirus infection. TCRdb re-called the reads with MiXCR, one entry per CDR3 protein. The repertoire holds 450,000 to 600,000 distinct CDR3 sequences, 33% seen once, with roughly a sixth in the top ten. Sequenced here: cultured PBMCs, sampled from culture after CMV antigen stimulation. The source is a human donor in good health (CMV status not recorded). Some clones in this sample may be carry-over from other donors' samples.

CDR3 region: CASTISQEATQYF. The CDR3 nucleotides read TGTGCCAGCACCATATCACAGGAGGCGACCCAGTACTTC. The J gene is TRBJ2-5, the V gene TRBV7-9; D may match TRBD1 or TRBD2 (5 bases each). Germline V gives CDR1 SEHNR, CDR2 FQNEAQ (reference sequence). The CDR3 length is 13 residues. V lost 7 bases to trimming and J lost 7 bases, with 16 bases between them.